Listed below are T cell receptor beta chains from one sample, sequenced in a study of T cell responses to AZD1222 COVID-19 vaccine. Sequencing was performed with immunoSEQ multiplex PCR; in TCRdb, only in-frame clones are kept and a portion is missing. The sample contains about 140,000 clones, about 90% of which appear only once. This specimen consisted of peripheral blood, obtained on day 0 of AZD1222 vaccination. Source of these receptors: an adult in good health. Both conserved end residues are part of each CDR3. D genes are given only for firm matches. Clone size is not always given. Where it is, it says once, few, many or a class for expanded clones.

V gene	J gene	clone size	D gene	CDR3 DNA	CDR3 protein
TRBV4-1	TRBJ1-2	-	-	TGCGCCAGCAGCCATATTACCGGGGCGGGAAACTATGGCTACACCTTC	CASSHITGAGNYGYTF
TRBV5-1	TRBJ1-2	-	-	TGCGCCAGCAGCACTTGGACCCCCCGGTACTATGGCTACACCTTC	CASSTWTPRYYGYTF
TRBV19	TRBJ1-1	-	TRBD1	TGTGCCAGTAGCCACGGGACAGGGGGGAGAGGCACTGAAGCTTTCTTT	CASSHGTGGRGTEAFF
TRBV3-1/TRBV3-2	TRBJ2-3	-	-	TGTGCCAGCAGCCAAGTTAGTGCGGGTAAAGACACGCAGTATTTT	CASSQVSAGKDTQYF
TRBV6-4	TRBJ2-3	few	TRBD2	TGTGCCAGCAGTGAGACTAGCGGGGCCACAGATACGCAGTATTTT	CASSETSGATDTQYF
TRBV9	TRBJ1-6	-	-	TGTGCCAGCAGCGTAGGGGAGTCACCCCTCCACTTT	CASSVGESPLHF
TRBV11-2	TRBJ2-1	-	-	TGTGCCAGCAGCCTCCTGGGTGCGGCGCTCTCTTACAATGAGCAGTTCTTC	CASSLLGAALSYNEQFF
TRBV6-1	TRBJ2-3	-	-	TGTGCCAGCAGTGAAGTGGGAGGCACAGATACGCAGTATTTT	CASSEVGGTDTQYF
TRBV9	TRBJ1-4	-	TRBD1	TGTGCCAGCAGCTCTAACCTGGGACAGGGTTTTGAAAAACTGTTTTTT	CASSSNLGQGFEKLFF
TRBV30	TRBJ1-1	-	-	TGTGCCCGTCAGACAGGAAACACTGAAGCTTTCTTT	CARQTGNTEAFF
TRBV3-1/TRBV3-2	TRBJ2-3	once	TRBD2	TGTGCCAGCAGCCAAGACCCCGGGGGGTGGACAGATACGCAGTATTTT	CASSQDPGGWTDTQYF
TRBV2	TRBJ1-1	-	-	TGTGCCAGCAGTCGGGATCCATACGGGGCGCGGGGCACTGAAGCTTTCTTT	CASSRDPYGARGTEAFF
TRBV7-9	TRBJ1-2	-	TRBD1	TGTGCCAGCAGCTTAGGATCATCAGGGGGCGCGGGCTACACCTTC	CASSLGSSGGAGYTF
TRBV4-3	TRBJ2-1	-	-	TGCGCCAGCAGCCAAGATAAATGGGAGATGGTGGACAATGAGCAGTTCTTC	CASSQDKWEMVDNEQFF
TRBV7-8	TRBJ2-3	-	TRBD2	TGTGCCAGCAGCAAGCGACTAGCGGAATCCACAGATACGCAGTATTTT	CASSKRLAESTDTQYF
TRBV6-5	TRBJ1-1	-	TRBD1	TGTGCCAGCAGTTCGAGGGCAGGGGGGAAGAACACTGAAGCTTTCTTT	CASSSRAGGKNTEAFF
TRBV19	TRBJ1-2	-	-	TGTGCCAGTAGTAAGGTGCAGGGCAGCGGAAGAATTTATGGCTACACCTTC	CASSKVQGSGRIYGYTF
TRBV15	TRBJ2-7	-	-	TGTGCCACCAGCAGAGTTACAGGCAACGAGCAGTACTTC	CATSRVTGNEQYF
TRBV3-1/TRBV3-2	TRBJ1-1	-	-	TGTGCCAGCAGCCCTCAATCGATGGCGGGGAACACTGAAGCTTTCTTT	CASSPQSMAGNTEAFF
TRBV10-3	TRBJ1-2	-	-	TGTGCCATCAGTGAGTCGGCAGGGAGGTATATGGATGGCTACACCTTC	CAISESAGRYMDGYTF
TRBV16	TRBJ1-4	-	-	TGTGCCAGCAGCCTGCAGGGATTAGCAACTAATGAAAAACTGTTTTTT	CASSLQGLATNEKLFF
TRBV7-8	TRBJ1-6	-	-	TGTGCCAGCAGCTTGGGGGAGCGGGATTCACCCCTCCACTTT	CASSLGERDSPLHF
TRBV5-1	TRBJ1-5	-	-	TGCGCCAGCAGCTTGGGAGGGATTAGCAATCAGCCCCAGCATTTT	CASSLGGISNQPQHF
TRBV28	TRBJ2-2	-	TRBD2	TGTGCCAGCAGCGGGACTAGCGGGGTTTTTTTCTCCGGGGAGCTGTTTTTT	CASSGTSGVFFSGELFF
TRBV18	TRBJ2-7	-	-	TGTGCCAGCTCACCACCGGTCAGGGGGAGGTCCTACGAGCAGTACTTC	CASSPPVRGRSYEQYF
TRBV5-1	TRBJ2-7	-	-	TGCGCCAGCAGCTTGGTAGGCGAACCCCCGAGCTCCTACGAGCAGTACTTC	CASSLVGEPPSSYEQYF
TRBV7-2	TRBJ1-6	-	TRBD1	TGTGCCAGCAGCCTAGACAGGGGAGGCTCACCCCTCCACTTT	CASSLDRGGSPLHF
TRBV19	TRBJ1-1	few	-	TGTGCCAGCGAAACGTCTAGAGGGTATAACACTGAAGCTTTCTTT	CASETSRGYNTEAFF
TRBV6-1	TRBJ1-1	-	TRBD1	TGTGCCAGCAGTGAAAGCAGGGGGCGATTTGGGGGCACTGAAGCTTTCTTT	CASSESRGRFGGTEAFF
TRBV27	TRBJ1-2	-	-	TGTGCCAGCAGTTTAAGTTGGGGGGGGGACTATGGCTACACCTTC	CASSLSWGGDYGYTF
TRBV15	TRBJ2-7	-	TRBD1	TGTGCCACCAGCAGGACAGGGGTCAGCGACGAGCAGTACTTC	CATSRTGVSDEQYF
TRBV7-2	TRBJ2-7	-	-	TGTGCCAGCAGCTTAGTAGGGAGGTCCTACGAGCAGTACTTC	CASSLVGRSYEQYF
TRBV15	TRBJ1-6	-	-	TGTGCCACCAGCAGAGGGCGGGAGGTCAATTCACCCCTCCACTTT	CATSRGREVNSPLHF
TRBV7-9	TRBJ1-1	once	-	TGTGCCAGCAGCTTAGCGCCAGGGGAGACTGAAGCTTTCTTT	CASSLAPGETEAFF
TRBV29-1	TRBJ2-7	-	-	TGCAGCGCCGCACGCGGACGAGATAGCTCCTACGAGCAGTACTTC	CSAARGRDSSYEQYF
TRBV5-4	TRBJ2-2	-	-	TGTGCCAGCAGCTCGGCCAGGACAGTGAACACCGGGGAGCTGTTTTTT	CASSSARTVNTGELFF
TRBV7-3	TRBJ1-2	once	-	TGTGCCAGCAGCTTAACGCGAGGGGGACGTGGTGGCTACACCTTC	CASSLTRGGRGGYTF
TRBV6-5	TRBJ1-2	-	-	TGTGCCAGCAGCCCATGGCAGGGGAACTATGGCTACACCTTC	CASSPWQGNYGYTF
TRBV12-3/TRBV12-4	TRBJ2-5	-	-	TGTGCCAGCAGTCCCGTTCGGGTGGAGACCCAGTACTTC	CASSPVRVETQYF
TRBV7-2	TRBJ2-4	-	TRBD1	TGTGCCAGCAGCTTAGCCTATGACAGGGTCCAAAACATTCAGTACTTC	CASSLAYDRVQNIQYF
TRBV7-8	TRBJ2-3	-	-	TGTGCCAGCAGCTTAGAGTCCCCGGGGACAGATACGCAGTATTTT	CASSLESPGTDTQYF
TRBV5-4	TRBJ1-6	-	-	TGTGCCAGCAGCTTGGCGGACACTGGTAATTCACCCCTCCACTTT	CASSLADTGNSPLHF
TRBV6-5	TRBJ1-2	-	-	TGTGCCAGCAGACCTACAGGGAGTGGCTATGGCTACACCTTC	CASRPTGSGYGYTF
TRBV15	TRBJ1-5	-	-	TGTGCCACCAGCAGAGACCCAGAAGAACGCAATCAGCCCCAGCATTTT	CATSRDPEERNQPQHF
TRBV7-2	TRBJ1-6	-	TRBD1	TGTGCCAGCAGCTTAGGAGACAGGGATAATTCACCCCTCCACTTT	CASSLGDRDNSPLHF
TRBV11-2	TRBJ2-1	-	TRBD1	TGTGCCTCAAGACAGGGCTACAATGAGCAGTTCTTC	CASRQGYNEQFF
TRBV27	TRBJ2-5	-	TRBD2	TGTGCCAGCAGTTTATCGGAGCGGGGGGGCCGAGAGACCCAGTACTTC	CASSLSERGGRETQYF
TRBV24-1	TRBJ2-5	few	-	TGTGCCACCAGTGATAGAGACAGTAGAGAGACCCAGTACTTC	CATSDRDSRETQYF
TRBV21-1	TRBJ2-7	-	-	TGTGCCAGCAGCAAGTGGAGCCTTGCAGGGAAGGTTCCCGAGCAGTACTTC	CASSKWSLAGKVPEQYF
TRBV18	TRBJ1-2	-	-	TGTGCCAGCTCACTCCAGGGAGACTATGGCTACACCTTC	CASSLQGDYGYTF
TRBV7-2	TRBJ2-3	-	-	TGTGCCAGCAGCTTTTTACCGATGAGCACAGATACGCAGTATTTT	CASSFLPMSTDTQYF
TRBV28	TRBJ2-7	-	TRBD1	TGTGCCAGCAGCTCGTACAGGGGGTATTCGCGGGAGCAGTACTTC	CASSSYRGYSREQYF
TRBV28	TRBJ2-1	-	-	TGTGCCAGCAGTTTAATTCAGGGAGTGGACAATGAGCAGTTCTTC	CASSLIQGVDNEQFF
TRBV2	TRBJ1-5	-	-	TGTGCCAGCAGGGACGGATTAGATAGCAATCAGCCCCAGCATTTT	CASRDGLDSNQPQHF